This T cell receptor beta chain was retrieved from a study of blood T cell repertoires in COVID-19. Sequenced by immunoSEQ multiplex PCR; TCRdb stores in-frame clones only, minus some. The profile covers about 160,000 clones, with 70% to 90% appearing a single time and about 0.95% taken by the ten largest. Germline V lookup: CDR1 SQVTM, CDR2 ANQGSEA. CDR3 size: 12 residues. V lost 6 bases to trimming and J lost 0 bases, with 8 bases between them. The specimen was peripheral blood. The origin of this receptor is a man aged 35-49 years with acute or convalescent COVID-19. The J gene is TRBJ1-1, the V gene TRBV29-1; D ambiguous. This CDR3 reads CSVSELNTEAFF. The DNA for the CDR3 is TGCAGCGTGTCAGAATTGAACACTGAAGCTTTCTTT.